What follows are 21 T cell receptor beta chains derived from one specimen sequenced in a study of cytomegalovirus exposure and HLA in healthy donors. Both 60 Vbeta primers and 13 Jbeta primers went into the PCR. The method was immunoSEQ multiplex PCR; TCRdb's version includes in-frame clones alone and lacks a portion of them. The table includes almost 200,000 clones, 70% to 80% detected once. The source material was PBMCs. The receptors here all came from a woman aged 30 to 39 in good health and CMV-seropositive.

The rearrangement links TRBV9 to TRBJ1-5; D is undetermined. The germline CDR1 and CDR2 sequences are SGDLS and YYNGEE. Trimming took off 0 bases at V and 5 bases at J, with 6 bases between the two ends. There are 13 residues in the CDR3. The CDR3 DNA sequence: TGTGCCAGCAGCGTAGGCACTGATCAGCCCCAGCATTTT. This codes for CASSVGTDQPQHF. Looking up the rest from reference TRBV9 and TRBJ1-5 gives the full variable domain: DSGVTQTPKHLITATGQRVTLRCSPRSGDLSVYWYQQSLDQGLQFLIQYYNGEERAKGNILERFSAQQFPDLHSELNLSSLELGDSALYFCASSVGTDQPQHFGDGTRLSIL.

This clone has only one observation. In nucleotides, the CDR3 is TGTGCTAGTGGTGCCCAGGGTCCTCCGGAGACCCAGTACTTC. It codes for CASGAQGPPETQYF. The chain employs TRBV12-5 and TRBJ2-5, with a weak D call TRBD1 (5 bases). Germline V lookup: CDR1 LGHNT, CDR2 FRNRAP. The ends were cut back, 5 bases at V and 5 bases at J, with 15 bases in the middle. CDR3 length: 14 amino acids.

The chain employs TRBV4-3 and TRBJ2-6; weak D call: TRBD2 (7 bases). The V and J ends lost 4 bases and 0 bases respectively, with 16 bases between them. Germline CDR1 reads LGHNA; CDR2 reads YSLEER. The CDR3 runs to 18 residues. The CDR3 loop is CASSPFGGPYSGANVLTF. The CDR3 DNA sequence: TGCGCCAGCAGCCCGTTCGGGGGGCCTTACTCTGGGGCCAACGTCCTGACTTTC.

The chain uses TRBV4-1 and TRBJ1-5; D might be TRBD1 (5 bases). V lost 3 bases and J lost 9, with 21 bases in between. CDR1 and CDR2 (germline): MGHRA, YSYEKL. There are 16 residues in the CDR3. The CDR3 protein is CASSHPGTGRFGPQHF. The CDR3 coding sequence is TGCGCCAGCAGCCATCCTGGGACCGGGAGGTTCGGGCCCCAGCATTTT.

V and J are TRBV11-2 and TRBJ1-1; D unclear. The CDR3 extends over 13 amino acids. Germline V lookup: CDR1 SGHAT, CDR2 FQNNGV. Trimming left V 4 bases short and J 10 bases short, with 16 bases between. The CDR3 DNA sequence: TGTGCCAGCAGCTCTCTAGGTCCCCCTGGAGCTTTCTTT. Residues: CASSSLGPPGAFF. Combining the CDR3 with reference TRBV11-2 and TRBJ1-1 gives the whole variable domain EAGVAQSPRYKIIEKRQSVAFWCNPISGHATLYWYQQILGQGPKLLIQFQNNGVVDDSQLPKDRFSAERLKGVDSTLKIQPAKLEDSAVYLCASSSLGPPGAFFGQGTRLTVV.

The rearrangement uses TRBV4-3 and TRBJ2-2; weak D call: TRBD1 (6 bases). V was clipped by 5 bases and J by 6 bases, with 19 bases between them. This CDR3 comprises 16 residues. Per germline, CDR1 LGHNA and CDR2 YSLEER. CDR3 residues: CASSETGQSFAGELFF. Here the CDR3 DNA reads TGCGCCAGCAGCGAGACCGGACAGTCCTTCGCCGGGGAGCTGTTTTTT.

The chain employs TRBV5-1 and TRBJ2-1, with D possibly being TRBD2 (5 bases). The V gene lost 2 bases and the J gene lost 8 bases, with 5 bases spanning the gap. Germline V gene sequence: CDR1 SGHRS, CDR2 YFSETQ. This CDR3 spans 11 amino acids. In DNA form, the CDR3 reads TGCGCCAGCAGCTTCGGGGATGAGCAGTTCTTC. Translated: CASSFGDEQFF.

The chain combines TRBV11-2 with TRBJ1-1; D ambiguous. V lost 2 bases and J 11 bases, leaving 15 bases between the germline ends. Germline-derived CDR1 and CDR2 are SGHAT and FQNNGV. The CDR3 length is 13 residues. The CDR3 spells CASSLMTLGWAFF. In DNA, the CDR3 is TGTGCCAGCAGCTTAATGACACTTGGTTGGGCTTTCTTT.

This clone was detected only once. Here the CDR3 omits its conserved ending phenylalanine or tryptophan, so a read error is the likely source. CDR3: CSVEAAYKQYL. As DNA, the CDR3 is TGCAGCGTTGAGGCGGCGTATAAGCAGTACCTC. The V and J genes are TRBV29-1 and TRBJ2-7; D call uncertain. Between the trimmed V and J ends, which lost 3 bases and 8 bases, there was a span of 11 bases. This CDR3 is 11 amino acids long. Germline CDR1 is SQVTM and CDR2 is ANQGSEA.

V usage is TRBV5-1 and J usage is TRBJ1-2; D is possibly TRBD1 (6 bases). Germline assignment: CDR1 SGHRS and CDR2 YFSETQ. V lost 0 bases to trimming and J lost 4 bases, with 10 bases between them. This CDR3 is built from 14 residues. CDR3 bases: TGCGCCAGCAGCTTGGAGGGGGAACCCTATGGCTACACCTTC. Translated: CASSLEGEPYGYTF.

This clone was detected once. The CDR3, as DNA: TGTGCCAGCAGCTTGCGCCCAACTTTGTTGGATGGCTACACCTTC. Its translation is CASSLRPTLLDGYTF. V and J are TRBV5-6 and TRBJ1-2, with D unresolved. CDR3 length equals 15 residues. CDR1 is SGHDT, CDR2 YYEEEE, per germline. The V end was cut by 1 base, the J end by 6 bases, with 16 bases between.

The chain employs TRBV18 and TRBJ1-3, with 9 bases matching TRBD1. Trimming at V came to 6 bases and at J to 5 bases, leaving 8 bases not matched to a gene. The germline V gene encodes CDR1 KGHSH and CDR2 LQKENI. This CDR3 spans 15 amino acids. CDR3 coding DNA: TGTGCCAGCTCGCCCTGGGGACAGGGAAGAAACACCATATATTTT. Translated, it gives CASSPWGQGRNTIYF.

The chain joins TRBV9 to TRBJ1-4; D might be TRBD1 (5 bases). The germline V gene encodes CDR1 SGDLS and CDR2 YYNGEE. This CDR3 is built from 14 residues. The V gene lost 0 bases and the J gene lost 10 bases, with 13 bases spanning the gap. CDR3 sequence reads: CASSVVGDSGKLFF. The CDR3, as DNA: TGTGCCAGCAGCGTAGTAGGGGATTCGGGAAAACTGTTTTTT.

This clone was counted once. The genes are TRBV27 and TRBJ2-5; TRBD1 agrees at 9 bases. Trimming removed 5 bases from V and 5 bases from J; junction bases left unmatched: 6. The germline V gene encodes CDR1 MNHEY and CDR2 SMNVEV (reference sequence). The CDR3 is 14 residues long. CDR3 in amino acids: CASSRTGVGETQYF. CDR3 nucleotides: TGTGCCAGCAGTCGGACAGGGGTAGGGGAGACCCAGTACTTC.

This chain connects TRBV27 to TRBJ2-2; D is possibly TRBD1 (5 bases). V lost 3 bases and J 4 bases, leaving 15 bases between the germline ends. CDR3 length: 16 residues. In germline, CDR1 is MNHEY, CDR2 SMNVEV (reference sequence). The CDR3 DNA reads TGTGCCAGCAGTTTTTTTGACAGATGGGGCACCGGGGAGCTGTTTTTT. Amino acid sequence: CASSFFDRWGTGELFF.

The chain recombines TRBV4-1 with TRBJ2-1; 7 bases align to TRBD2. The germline V gene encodes CDR1 MGHRA and CDR2 YSYEKL. This CDR3 comprises 16 residues. The ends lost 1 base at V and 0 bases at J; junction bases unmatched: 3. This CDR3 is CASSQVGGSSYNEQFF. DNA of the CDR3: TGCGCCAGCAGCCAAGTGGGCGGGAGCTCCTACAATGAGCAGTTCTTC.

The chain joins TRBV5-1 to TRBJ2-7, with 7 bases lining up with TRBD1. From germline, CDR1 is SGHRS and CDR2 YFSETQ. The J segment lost 3 bases and the V segment lost 0 bases, leaving 3 bases of the junction unmatched. The length of the CDR3 is 14 residues. The CDR3 DNA reads as TGCGCCAGCAGCTTGGTCCCAGGGGGCTACGAGCAGTACTTC. Translating it yields CASSLVPGGYEQYF.

The chain recombines TRBV4-3 with TRBJ2-1, with 7 bases matching TRBD2. Looked up from germline, CDR1 is LGHNA and CDR2 is YSLEER. Trimming cost V 2 bases and J 15 bases; bases outside gene matches: 13. The CDR3 runs to 14 residues. CDR3 sequence reads: CASSQQTSDPWSFF. The CDR3 coding sequence is TGCGCCAGCAGCCAACAAACTAGCGACCCATGGTCGTTCTTC.

This clone came up once. The chain has TRBV28 and TRBJ1-2, with 7 bases that match TRBD1. V trimming: 6 bases; J trimming: 4 bases; junction bases outside the gene matches: 11. This CDR3 comprises 15 residues. The V gene's germline CDR1 is MDHEN and CDR2 SYDVKM. CDR3 bases: TGTGCCAGCAGAAGAGGGGACAGACTCTTCTATGGCTACACCTTC. Protein sequence: CASRRGDRLFYGYTF.

This clone occurred a few times. V and J are TRBV5-1 and TRBJ2-5, with 9 bases that match TRBD1. The CDR3 contains 15 residues. CDR1 and CDR2 (germline): SGHRS, YFSETQ. With 4 bases clipped from V and 0 bases from J, the junction kept 4 bases outside the gene matches. The CDR3 DNA sequence: TGCGCCAGCAGCACCGGGACAGGGTACCAAGAGACCCAGTACTTC. It yields the protein CASSTGTGYQETQYF.

The chain links TRBV9 to TRBJ2-3; 10 bases are shared with TRBD2. CDR3 size: 15 residues. Germline CDR1 and CDR2: SGDLS and YYNGEE. V shed 4 bases, J shed 3 bases, and the junction held 5 bases outside the gene matches. DNA of the CDR3: TGTGCCAGCAGCCCGGGGACTAGCGTAACAGATACGCAGTATTTT. Amino acids: CASSPGTSVTDTQYF.